This T cell receptor (beta chain) was found in a study of persistence of HIV-infected CD4 T cells. This was the immunoSEQ version 4 assay in survey mode. Clones were sequenced by immunoSEQ multiplex PCR, and TCRdb holds only the in-frame ones, with some missing. Of 20,000 to 25,000 clones listed, about 74% were seen once; the top ten hold 1.8%. The CDR3 loop spans 14 amino acids. V gave up 2 bases and J gave up 3 bases, with 10 bases separating them. CDR1 MNHEY and CDR2 SVGAGI come from the germline V gene. Cells were stimulated with overlapping HIV-1 Gag 15-mer peptides. Sorting of responding CD4+ T cells relied on upregulated CD40 ligand together with CD69. For at least 4 years, plasma HIV-1 RNA was undetectable (<50 copies/mL). Inclusion required CMV-positive serology and CD4+ counts above 400 cells/uL. To note about this clone: Its specificity is not known.

General study results and limits: Compared with CD3/CD28-stimulated cells, CMV- and Gag-responding cells showed lower TCRbeta richness.

Sequenced material: CD4+ T cells sorted from PBMCs after roughly 18-hour stimulation, taken from a patient who received antiretroviral therapy. This sequence was found in an adult man with HIV who was CMV-seropositive. The chain uses TRBV6-5 and TRBJ1-1; D ambiguous. The CDR3 here is CASSYRDGYTEAFF. As DNA, the CDR3 is TGTGCCAGCAGTTACAGGGATGGTTACACTGAAGCTTTCTTT.